The present T cell receptor beta chain was sequenced within a study of post-analysis software for immune sequencing data. Study observations and caveats: Among multiple sclerosis patients, normalized Chao1 diversity was significantly below that of controls. In patients, a few TRBV segments were more frequent than in controls, with TRBV5-6, TRBV5-1 and TRBV20-1 among them.

cDNA libraries of TCR beta carried unique molecular identifiers. One entry per CDR3 protein, called by TCRdb with MiXCR from the PCR reads. Among hundreds of thousands of distinct CDR3 sequences listed, 53% were seen once. This clonotype was seen a handful of times. Its antigen is undetermined. CDR1 and CDR2 (germline): SQVTM, ANQGSEA. The ends were cut back, 7 bases at V and 4 bases at J, with 8 bases in the middle. The CDR3 extends over 10 amino acids. The chain links TRBV29-1 to TRBJ2-7; no clear D. Material for sequencing was blood. The clonotype comes from a girl aged 5-17 years with multiple sclerosis. The CDR3 here is CSADPYEQYF. The CDR3 region has the DNA TGCAGCGCCGACCCTTACGAGCAGTACTTC.